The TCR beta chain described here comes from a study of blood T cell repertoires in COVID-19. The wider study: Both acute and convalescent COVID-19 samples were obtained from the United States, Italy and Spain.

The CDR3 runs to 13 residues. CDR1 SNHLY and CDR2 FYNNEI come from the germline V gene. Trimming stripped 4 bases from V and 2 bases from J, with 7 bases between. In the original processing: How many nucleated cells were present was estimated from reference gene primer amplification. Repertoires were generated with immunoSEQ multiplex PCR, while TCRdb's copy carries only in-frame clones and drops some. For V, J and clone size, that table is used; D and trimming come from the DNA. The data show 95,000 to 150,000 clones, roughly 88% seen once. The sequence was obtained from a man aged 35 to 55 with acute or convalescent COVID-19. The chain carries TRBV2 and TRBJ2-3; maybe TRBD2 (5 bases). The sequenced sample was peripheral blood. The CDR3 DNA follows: TGTGCCAGCAGTGTCCGGGACACAGATACGCAGTATTTT. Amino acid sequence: CASSVRDTDTQYF.